This T cell receptor (beta chain) was recorded in a study of beta chain features in type 1 diabetes. A few counts support this clone. The antigen remains undetermined. The CDR3 is made up of 12 amino acids. V lost 4 bases and J 5 bases, leaving 8 bases between the germline ends. In germline, CDR1 is LGHNA, CDR2 YNFKEQ. Points from the study as a whole: Patients showed naive, central memory and Treg TCRB repertoires that appeared more similar than those of healthy donors. Moderate but significant shortening of TCRB CDR3s was recorded in all four CD4+ subsets from Type 1 diabetes patients. Cells with high TCR expression could be over-represented when cDNA is sequenced.

The sequenced template was cDNA made from the entire isolated RNA. Around 3.57 million reads was the average for naive, central memory and regulatory T cell samples. Assay: immunoSEQ multiplex PCR; the TCRdb copy retains only in-frame clones and omits some. Of 130,000 or so clones listed, 7% to 10% are singletons. The chain recombines TRBV4-2 with TRBJ1-1, with D possibly TRBD1 on 5 matching bases. The clonotype comes from a man between 18 and 35 years old in good health. The material sequenced was central memory CD4+ T cells from blood. CDR3 DNA: TGTGCCAGCAGCCCGGAGGGGACTGAAGCTTTCTTT. This codes for CASSPEGTEAFF.